This T cell receptor (beta chain) is from a study of OX40 agonist ivuxolimab in advanced cancers. For the study at large: Patients received ivuxolimab, an agonistic anti-OX40 (CD134) antibody. Partial responses occurred in three patients (one hepatocellular carcinoma, two cutaneous melanoma). Broader study findings: Expanded clones were, on average, more numerous in CD8+ T cells than in CD4+. Dosing at 0.1 to 3.0 mg/kg was accompanied by clonal expansion of CD4+ and CD8+ blood T cells by week 6.

The germline CDR1 and CDR2 sequences are SGHVS and FQNEAQ. V dropped 5 bases and J dropped 2 bases, with 16 bases sitting between them. CDR3 length: 15 residues. As to this clone: What it recognizes is unknown.

The method was immunoSEQ multiplex PCR; TCRdb's version includes in-frame clones alone and lacks a portion of them. The sample has around 15,000 clones; 64% are singletons. The sequencing used CD4+ or CD8+ T cells sorted from blood, collected in a trial of the OX40 agonist ivuxolimab. The V gene is TRBV7-8, the J gene TRBJ2-7, with a weak D call TRBD1 (5 bases). The sequence was obtained from an adult with an advanced solid tumor such as melanoma, head and neck, liver or kidney cancer. CDR3 coding DNA: TGTGCCAGCAGCCCGTTCCAGGGTGCGGCCTACGAGCAGTACTTC. Amino acid sequence: CASSPFQGAAYEQYF.